This TCR beta chain was found in a study of blood T cell repertoires in COVID-19. Background on the study: T cells, B-cell-depleted T cells, or PBMCs provided the cDNA or gDNA that served as material.

In the authors' workflow: Amplification from reference gene primers served as the basis for estimated nucleated cell counts. The method was immunoSEQ multiplex PCR; TCRdb's version includes in-frame clones alone and lacks a portion of them. Clone size and V and J calls were adopted from that table, with D and trimming inferred from the DNA. The sample lists approximately 120,000 clones, roughly 74% seen once, with approximately 6% in the top ten. Patients at the Seattle site were enrolled during active infection and followed longitudinally. CDR1 is MGHRA and CDR2 is YSYEKL in the germline V gene. J gave up 5 bases and V 4 bases, and 5 bases lay outside the gene matches. The CDR3 runs 14 residues. This clone has more than one count but fewer than ten.

The sequenced sample consisted of peripheral blood. The V and J genes are TRBV4-1 and TRBJ2-3, with TRBD2 identical over 8 bases. This clonotype originated in an elderly man with COVID-19, enrolled during active disease. CDR3 bases: TGCGCCAGCAGCCTCGGACTAGCCGGAGATACGCAGTATTTT. It yields the protein CASSLGLAGDTQYF.